The present TCR beta chain was sequenced within a study of neurological immune-mediated disorders. The CDR3 has 16 residues. V lost 1 base to trimming and J lost 3 bases, with 13 bases between them. CDR1 is SGHTA, CDR2 FQGNSA, per germline. This clonotype was counted ten times or more. Sample time point: longitudinal time-point 3. PBMCs stored at -80 C, 2 million in total, were the source of the unsorted libraries. Each TCR transcript was tagged with a 10-nucleotide random UMI during 5'RACE. TCRdb passed the 5' RACE reads through MiXCR, listing each CDR3 protein once. The sample has roughly 48,000 distinct CDR3 sequences, over 9.5% seen once.

The chain links TRBV7-2 to TRBJ2-1; D is uncertain. Material: PBMCs. The sequence came from a male donor with HTLV-1-associated myelopathy (HAM/TSP). CDR3 coding DNA: TGTGCCAGCAGCTTAGATGGGCAGGCCTACTACAATGAGCAGTTCTTC. This sequence encodes CASSLDGQAYYNEQFF.